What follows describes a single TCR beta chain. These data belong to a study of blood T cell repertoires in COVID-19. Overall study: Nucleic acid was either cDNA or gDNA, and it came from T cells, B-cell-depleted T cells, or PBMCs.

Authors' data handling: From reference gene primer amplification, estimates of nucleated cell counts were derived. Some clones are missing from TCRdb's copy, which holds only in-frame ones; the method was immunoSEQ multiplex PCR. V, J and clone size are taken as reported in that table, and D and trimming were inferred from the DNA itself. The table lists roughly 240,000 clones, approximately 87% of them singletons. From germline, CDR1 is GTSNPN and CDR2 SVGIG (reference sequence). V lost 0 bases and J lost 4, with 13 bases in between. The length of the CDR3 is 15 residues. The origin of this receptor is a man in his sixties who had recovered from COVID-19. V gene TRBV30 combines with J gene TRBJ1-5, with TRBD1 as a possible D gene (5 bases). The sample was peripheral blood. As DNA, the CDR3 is TGTGCCTGGAGTGTACCTGGGGGAGGAAATCAGCCCCAGCATTTT. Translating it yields CAWSVPGGGNQPQHF. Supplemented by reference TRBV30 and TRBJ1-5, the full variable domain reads SQTIHQWPATLVQPVGSPLSLECTVEGTSNPNLYWYRQAAGRGLQLLFYSVGIGQISSEVPQNLSASRPQDRQFILSSKKLLLSDSGFYLCAWSVPGGGNQPQHFGDGTRLSIL.